This T cell receptor beta chain was found in a study of tumor-infiltrating lymphocytes in primary liver carcinoma. Turning to the study itself: Spanning 4.2 to 10 cm, the tumors were T1-T3 N0M0.

The source material, roughly 18-32 mg of unsorted bulk tissue, was used to co-extract RNA and DNA. Primary liver carcinomas in the patients were surgically resected. Five distinct regions per tumor were sampled. Comments on this clonotype: Its antigen is undetermined. This is likely a read error, given that the CDR3 carries no conserved phenylalanine or tryptophan at its end.

A primer in the constant region served to generate TCR beta cDNA from approximately 460 ng of total RNA. A slightly modified ARM-PCR protocol with three nested multiplex PCR rounds produced these TCR beta libraries. MiXCR, applied by TCRdb to the multiplex PCR reads, yields one record per CDR3 protein. This sample carries 20,000 or so distinct CDR3 sequences, approximately 80% of them seen once, and the ten largest clones take 35% to 45%. Study conclusions and caveats: Compared with blood, tumor repertoires held significantly more in their top 250 clones.

The clonotype originates from a woman aged 30 to 39 with primary liver carcinoma and hepatitis B virus infection. Specimen: liver tumor tissue from sampling region 2. Subset specified: tumor region T2, inferior pole.

The chain's CDR3 is CASRPGGSYEQYS. Here the CDR3 DNA reads TGTGCCAGCAGACCCGGAGGGAGCTACGAGCAGTACTCC. The chain employs TRBV6-6 and TRBJ2-7; TRBD2 is a possible D gene (6 bases). From germline, CDR1 is MNHNY and CDR2 SVGAGI (reference sequence). This CDR3 is 13 amino acids long. Trimming stripped 6 bases from V and 3 bases from J, with 12 bases between.